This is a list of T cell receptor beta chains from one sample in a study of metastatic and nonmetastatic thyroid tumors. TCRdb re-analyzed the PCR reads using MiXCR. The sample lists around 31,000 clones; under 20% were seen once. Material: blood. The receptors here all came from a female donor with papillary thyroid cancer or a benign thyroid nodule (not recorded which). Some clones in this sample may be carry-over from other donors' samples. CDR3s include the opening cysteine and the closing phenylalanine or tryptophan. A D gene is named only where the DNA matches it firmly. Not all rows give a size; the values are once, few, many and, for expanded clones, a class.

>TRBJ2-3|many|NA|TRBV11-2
CASSLGGSTDTQYF
TGTGCCAGCAGCTTAGGGGGATCCACAGATACGCAGTATTTT
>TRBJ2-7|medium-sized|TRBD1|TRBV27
CATSSYRQGVYEQYF
TGTGCCACCTCATCCTACCGACAGGGCGTCTACGAGCAGTACTTC
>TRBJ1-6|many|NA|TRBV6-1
CASSRQDRTSPLHF
TGTGCCAGCAGTCGACAAGACAGGACTTCACCCCTCCACTTT
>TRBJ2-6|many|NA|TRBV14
CASRRTGISGANVLTF
TGTGCCAGCAGACGAACAGGGATCTCTGGGGCCAACGTCCTGACTTTC
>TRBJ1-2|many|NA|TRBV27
CASSSTGLANYGYTF
TGTGCCAGCAGTTCCACAGGGTTGGCTAACTATGGCTACACCTTC
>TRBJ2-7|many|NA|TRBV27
CASSYGHELGKQYF
TGTGCCAGCAGTTACGGACACGAACTTGGGAAGCAGTACTTC
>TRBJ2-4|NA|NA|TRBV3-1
CASSHFTLAKNIQYF
TGTGCCAGCAGCCATTTTACATTAGCCAAAAACATTCAGTACTTC
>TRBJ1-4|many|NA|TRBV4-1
CASSQVGLEKLFF
TGCGCCAGCAGCCAAGTGGGGTTAGAAAAACTGTTTTTT
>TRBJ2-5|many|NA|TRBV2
CASSEDETQYF
TGTGCCAGCAGTGAAGATGAGACCCAGTACTTC
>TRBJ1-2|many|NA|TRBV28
CASSLGGHGYTF
TGTGCCAGCAGTCTGGGGGGCCATGGCTACACCTTC
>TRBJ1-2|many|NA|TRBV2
CASSEGGFYGYTF
TGTGCCAGCAGTGAAGGTGGGTTCTATGGCTACACCTTC
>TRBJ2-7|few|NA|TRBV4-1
CASSQVFSMLGLGGYEQYF
TGCGCCAGCAGCCAAGTATTCAGTATGTTAGGACTAGGGGGCTACGAGCAGTACTTC
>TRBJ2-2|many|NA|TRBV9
CASSPRRVANTGELFF
TGTGCCAGCAGCCCCCGCCGGGTAGCGAACACCGGGGAGCTGTTTTTT
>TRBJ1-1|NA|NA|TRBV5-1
CASTQQAGYLTEAFF
TGCGCCAGCACCCAACAGGCAGGGTATCTCACTGAAGCTTTCTTT
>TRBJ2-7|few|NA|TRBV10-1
CTRSGGTGSSYEQYF
TGCACCAGAAGTGGAGGGACGGGGAGCTCCTACGAGCAGTACTTC
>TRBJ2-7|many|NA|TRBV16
CASSPQRGFYEQYF
TGTGCCAGCAGCCCGCAACGGGGTTTCTACGAGCAGTACTTC
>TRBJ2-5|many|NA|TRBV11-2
CASSLRQLQETQYF
TGTGCCAGCAGCTTACGGCAGCTCCAAGAGACCCAGTACTTC
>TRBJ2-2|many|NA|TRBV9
CASRGGGGTGELFF
TGTGCCAGCAGAGGGGGGGGCGGCACCGGGGAGCTGTTTTTT
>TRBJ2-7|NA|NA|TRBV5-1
CASSWGEPGYGEQYF
TGCGCCAGCAGCTGGGGGGAGCCAGGGTATGGTGAGCAGTACTTC
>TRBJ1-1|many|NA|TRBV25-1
CATKTLTTAEAFF
TGTGCCACCAAGACCCTCACAACGGCAGAAGCTTTCTTT
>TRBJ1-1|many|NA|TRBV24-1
CATRETGEESAEAFF
TGTGCCACCAGGGAAACCGGGGAAGAGTCGGCTGAAGCTTTCTTT
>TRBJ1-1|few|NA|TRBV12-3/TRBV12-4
CATRRQSNTEAFF
TGTGCCACCCGACGTCAATCGAACACTGAAGCTTTCTTT
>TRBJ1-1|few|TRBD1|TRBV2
CASRAGGGCEAFF
TGTGCCAGTAGGGCAGGGGGCGGGTGTGAAGCTTTCTTT
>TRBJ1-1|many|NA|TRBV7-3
CAFYFGRGRGDPEAFF
TGTGCCTTCTATTTCGGTCGGGGGAGGGGGGACCCTGAAGCTTTCTTT
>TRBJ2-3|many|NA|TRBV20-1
CSARDLQLYSDTQYF
TGCAGTGCTAGAGATCTCCAGCTATACTCAGATACGCAGTATTTT
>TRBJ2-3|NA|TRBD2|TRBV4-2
CASSQDAGGSTDTQYF
TGTGCCAGCAGCCAAGATGCGGGGGGTAGCACAGATACGCAGTATTTT
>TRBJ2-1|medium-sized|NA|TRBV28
CASSGGVPERNEQFF
TGTGCCAGCAGTGGCGGGGTGCCAGAAAGGAATGAGCAGTTCTTC
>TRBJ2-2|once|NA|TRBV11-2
CASSLGTVSLMMGELFF
TGCGCCAGCAGCTTAGGTACTGTCTCCTTGATGATGGGGGAGCTGTTTTTT
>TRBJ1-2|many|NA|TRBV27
CASSLTGTEYGYTF
TGTGCCAGCAGTTTAACCGGGACGGAATATGGCTACACCTTC
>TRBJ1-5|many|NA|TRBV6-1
CASSEPQSRVRKPQHF
TGTGCCAGCAGTGAACCCCAATCCAGGGTCAGGAAGCCCCAGCATTTT
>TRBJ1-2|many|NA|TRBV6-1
CASRIGFARYGYTF
TGTGCCAGCAGGATAGGGTTTGCCCGGTATGGCTACACCTTC
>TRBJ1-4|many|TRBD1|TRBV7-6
CASSPQGAEKLFF
TGTGCCAGCAGCCCACAGGGGGCCGAAAAACTGTTTTTT
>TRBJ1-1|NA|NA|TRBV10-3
CAIRLAQNTEAFF
TGTGCCATCCGACTGGCCCAGAACACTGAAGCTTTCTTT
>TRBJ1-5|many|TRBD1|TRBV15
CATSTGGPDQPQHF
TGTGCCACCAGCACAGGGGGCCCAGATCAGCCCCAGCATTTT
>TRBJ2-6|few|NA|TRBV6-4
CASSPGVRSVTNVLTF
TGTGCCAGCAGTCCCGGTGTCCGCTCTGTGACCAACGTCCTGACTTTC
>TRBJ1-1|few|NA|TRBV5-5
CASSLTGNTEAFF
TGTGCCAGCAGCTTAACGGGCAACACTGAAGCTTTCTTT
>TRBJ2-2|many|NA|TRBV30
CAWSRPGELFF
TGTGCCTGGAGTCGTCCCGGGGAGCTGTTTTTT
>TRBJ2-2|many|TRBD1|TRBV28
CASSLRDRGFNAGELFF
TGTGCCAGCAGTTTGAGGGACAGGGGTTTCAACGCCGGGGAGCTGTTTTTT
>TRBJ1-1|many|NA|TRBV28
CASSLSDGYDTEAFF
TGTGCCAGCAGTTTATCTGACGGTTACGACACTGAAGCTTTCTTT
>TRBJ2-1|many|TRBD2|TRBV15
CATSRVTGGYNEQFF
TGTGCCACCAGCAGAGTAACGGGGGGGTACAATGAGCAGTTCTTC
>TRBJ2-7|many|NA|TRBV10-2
CASSEAATTAYEQYF
TGCGCCAGCAGTGAGGCCGCTACTACAGCCTACGAGCAGTACTTC
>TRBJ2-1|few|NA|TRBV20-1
CSASEGNYNEQFF
TGCAGTGCCTCTGAGGGAAATTACAATGAGCAGTTCTTC
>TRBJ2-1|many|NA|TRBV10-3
CAIGGLTDEQFF
TGTGCCATCGGAGGACTTACCGATGAGCAGTTCTTC
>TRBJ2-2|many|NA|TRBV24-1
CATSRDTSTLNTGELFF
TGTGCCACCAGTCGGGACACCTCAACACTGAACACCGGGGAGCTGTTTTTT
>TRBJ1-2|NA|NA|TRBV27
CASSISGGGGCTF
TGTGCCAGCAGTATATCAGGAGGGGGTGGCTGCACCTTC
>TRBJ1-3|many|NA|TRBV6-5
CASSRDPFPGVKKGNTIYF
TGTGCCAGCAGTCGGGACCCCTTTCCGGGAGTCAAAAAGGGAAACACCATATATTTT
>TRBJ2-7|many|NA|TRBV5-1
CASSLGERRTVYEQYF
TGCGCCAGCAGCTTGGGGGAACGGAGGACAGTCTACGAGCAGTACTTC
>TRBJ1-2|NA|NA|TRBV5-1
CASSPCGAAGNGYTF
TGCGCCAGCAGCCCCTGTGGTGCGGCAGGGAATGGCTACACCTTC